This T cell receptor (beta chain) stems from a study of cytomegalovirus exposure and HLA in healthy donors. Study-level findings and limits: Rarity held for most TCR sequences, but there were some public TCRs that occurred in many donors. Cytomegalovirus status, reportedly, was diagnosed with high specificity and sensitivity by the classifier. There were about 160 TCR beta chains listed as cytomegalovirus-associated.

This table comes from immunoSEQ multiplex PCR, and its TCRdb copy is limited to in-frame clones, with some not included. The sample has 110,000 to 150,000 clones, 85% to 95% seen once. A word on this clone: What it recognizes is unknown.

From germline, CDR1 is SGHVS and CDR2 FQNEAQ. This CDR3 has 15 residues. The ends lost 4 bases at V and 5 bases at J; junction bases unmatched: 9. Specimen: PBMCs. This chain links TRBV7-8 with TRBJ1-1; 8 bases match TRBD1. This TCR came from a man aged 18 to 30 in good health and CMV-seropositive. CDR3 DNA sequence: TGTGCCAGCAGCTCCCGACAGGGGTCGTGGACTGAAGCTTTCTTT. Its protein product is CASSSRQGSWTEAFF. Drawing the rest from reference TRBV7-8 and TRBJ1-1, the complete variable domain is GAGVSQSPRYKVAKRGQDVALRCDPISGHVSLFWYQQALGQGPEFLTYFQNEAQLDKSGLPSDRFFAERPEGSVSTLKIQRTQQEDSAVYLCASSSRQGSWTEAFFGQGTRLTVV.